These T cell receptor beta chains were read from a single sample in a study of shared clonotypes between healthy human individuals. TCRdb's table, derived via immunoSEQ multiplex PCR, lists solely in-frame clones and lacks some. The sample contains about 1.5 million clones, around 97% of which appear only once. Sequences were obtained from naive CD4+ T cells sorted from blood. Receptors originate from a man aged 30 to 45 in good health. CDR3s include the opening cysteine and the closing phenylalanine or tryptophan. Each record gives: D gene, V gene, J gene, clone size, CDR3 DNA, CDR3 protein. The D gene is left open where the match is weak. Rows may omit the clone size; those that give it use once, few, many or a size class.

D: TRBD1; V: TRBV6-1; J: TRBJ2-7; size: NA; DNA: TGTGCCAGCAGTGTGGGACAGGGGAGTTTCTACGAGCAGTACTTC; CDR3: CASSVGQGSFYEQYF
D: NA; V: TRBV7-6; J: TRBJ2-3; size: NA; DNA: TGTGCCAGCAGCTCCCAGGGCTTCTTCACAGATACGCAGTATTTT; CDR3: CASSSQGFFTDTQYF
D: NA; V: TRBV13; J: TRBJ2-7; size: NA; DNA: TGTGCCAGCATGAATAGCCCCTCCTACGAGCAGTACTTC; CDR3: CASMNSPSYEQYF
D: NA; V: TRBV10-3; J: TRBJ2-4; size: NA; DNA: TGTGCCATCAGGGGCAGGGAGGAAAACATTCAGTACTTC; CDR3: CAIRGREENIQYF
D: NA; V: TRBV5-1; J: TRBJ2-1; size: NA; DNA: TGCGCCAGCAGCTGGGGGGTTGCGGGTGGCGGGAATGAGCAGTTCTTC; CDR3: CASSWGVAGGGNEQFF
D: TRBD1; V: TRBV28; J: TRBJ2-7; size: NA; DNA: TGTGCCAGCAGATCCCCGGGACAGACTGCCTCCTACGAGCAGTACTTC; CDR3: CASRSPGQTASYEQYF
D: TRBD1; V: TRBV11-3; J: TRBJ2-7; size: NA; DNA: TGTGCCAGCAGCATACGACAGGGGAATAAATACGAGCAGTACTTC; CDR3: CASSIRQGNKYEQYF
D: TRBD2; V: TRBV14; J: TRBJ2-1; size: once; DNA: TGTGCCAGCAGCCCTCCGGGTAGCGGGAGGTACAATGAGCAGTTCTTC; CDR3: CASSPPGSGRYNEQFF
D: TRBD2; V: TRBV7-6; J: TRBJ2-3; size: NA; DNA: TGTGCCAGCAGCTTAGGACTAGCGGGAGTTGGTACAGATACGCAGTATTTT; CDR3: CASSLGLAGVGTDTQYF
D: NA; V: TRBV30; J: TRBJ2-7; size: NA; DNA: TGTGCCTGGACCAGACAGGCGAGCTCCTACGAGCAGTACTTC; CDR3: CAWTRQASSYEQYF
D: NA; V: TRBV5-4; J: TRBJ2-7; size: NA; DNA: TGTGCCAGCAGCTTGGCGCGGAGGGACGAGCAGTACTTC; CDR3: CASSLARRDEQYF
D: NA; V: TRBV7-9; J: TRBJ1-5; size: few; DNA: TGTGCCAGCAGCTTGGGGGATACGTCTAGCAATCAGCCCCAGCATTTT; CDR3: CASSLGDTSSNQPQHF
D: NA; V: TRBV5-1; J: TRBJ1-1; size: NA; DNA: TGCGCCAGCAGCTTAAGTTTCCAGGGCTGGACTGAAGCTTTCTTT; CDR3: CASSLSFQGWTEAFF
D: TRBD2; V: TRBV2; J: TRBJ2-1; size: once; DNA: TGTGCCAGCTTCACGGGGGGGAATGAGCAGTTCTTC; CDR3: CASFTGGNEQFF
D: NA; V: TRBV5-4; J: TRBJ2-3; size: NA; DNA: TGTGCCAGCAGCTTTGGGCTCCTTAAGTTAGATACGCAGTATTTT; CDR3: CASSFGLLKLDTQYF
D: NA; V: TRBV9; J: TRBJ1-2; size: NA; DNA: TGTGCCAGCAGCTCCACCAACCCCCTTTCCGGGGGGCATAACTATGGCTACACCTTC; CDR3: CASSSTNPLSGGHNYGYTF
D: TRBD1; V: TRBV2; J: TRBJ2-7; size: NA; DNA: TGTGCCAGCAGTGCTGGGACAGGCAGGAGTCCCTACGAGCAGTACTTC; CDR3: CASSAGTGRSPYEQYF
D: NA; V: TRBV6-1; J: TRBJ2-7; size: NA; DNA: TGTGCCACCCTCCGGACGACCTACGAGCAGTACTTC; CDR3: CATLRTTYEQYF
D: TRBD2; V: TRBV11-2; J: TRBJ2-5; size: NA; DNA: TGTGCCAGCAGCCCGCCGGGCGGGAGGGCAGAGACCCAGTACTTC; CDR3: CASSPPGGRAETQYF
D: NA; V: TRBV5-4; J: TRBJ2-3; size: NA; DNA: TGTGCCAGCAGCTTGAATCCAGTCGATACGCAGTATTTT; CDR3: CASSLNPVDTQYF